This entry is about one T cell receptor beta chain. The target antigen is unknown. The entry originates in a study of cytomegalovirus exposure and HLA in healthy donors. Study details: Some 90 million unique TCRs from HLA-typed donors were held in an early data release. Study results and limitations: The study designated fewer than 200 TCR beta chains cytomegalovirus-associated.

Use of 60 Vbeta and 13 Jbeta primers characterized the PCR. Only in-frame clones appear in the TCRdb table, and some are missing; sequencing was by immunoSEQ multiplex PCR. Across 120,000 to 150,000 clones, the top ten clones capture around 1.5% of the sample. The V and J ends lost 0 bases and 6 bases respectively, with 15 bases between them. The CDR3 is 15 amino acids. The germline CDR1 and CDR2 sequences are MNHEY and SMNVEV (reference sequence). The TCR sequence derives from a woman in her forties or fifties in good health and CMV-seronegative. The V and J genes are TRBV27 and TRBJ2-7; D might be TRBD2 (5 bases). Sequencing was performed on PBMCs. The CDR3, as DNA: TGTGCCAGCAGTTTATCGTTAACCGGGGATGGCGAGCAGTACTTC. This encodes CASSLSLTGDGEQYF.